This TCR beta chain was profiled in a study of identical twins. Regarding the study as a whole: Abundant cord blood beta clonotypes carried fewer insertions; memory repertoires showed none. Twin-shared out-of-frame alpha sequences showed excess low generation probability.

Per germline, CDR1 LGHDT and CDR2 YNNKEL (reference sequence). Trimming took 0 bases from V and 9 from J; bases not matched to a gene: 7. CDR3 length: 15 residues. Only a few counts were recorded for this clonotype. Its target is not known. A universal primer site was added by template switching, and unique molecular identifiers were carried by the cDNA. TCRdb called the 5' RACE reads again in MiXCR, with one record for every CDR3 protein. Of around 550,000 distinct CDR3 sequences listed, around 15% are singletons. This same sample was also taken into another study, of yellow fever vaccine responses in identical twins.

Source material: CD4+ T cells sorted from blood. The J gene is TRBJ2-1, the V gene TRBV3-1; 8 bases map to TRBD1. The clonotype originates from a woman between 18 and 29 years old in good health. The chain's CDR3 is CASSQETGGYGEQFF. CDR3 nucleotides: TGTGCCAGCAGCCAAGAAACAGGGGGGTATGGTGAGCAGTTCTTC.